A single sample gave rise to the 2 T cell receptor beta chains below, sequenced in a study of T cell repertoires in cytomegalovirus infection. These receptors' antigens are unknown. A single record per CDR3 protein comes from TCRdb applying MiXCR to the reads. The data show 380,000 or so distinct CDR3 sequences, with nearly 35% seen just once and roughly 14% held by the top ten. The specimen was cultured PBMCs, collected from culture after CMV antigen stimulation. The source is a human donor in good health (CMV status not recorded). Some clones in this sample may be carry-over from other donors' samples.

In nucleotides, the CDR3 is TGTGCCAGCAGTTCGGACAGGGCAACCTATAATTCACCCCTCCACTTT. Its protein product is CASSSDRATYNSPLHF. This chain connects TRBV12-3 or TRBV12-4 to TRBJ1-6; 8 bases match TRBD1. The CDR3 sequence is 16 residues long. The J segment lost 2 bases and the V segment lost 4 bases, leaving 4 bases of the junction unmatched.

The V call is TRBV7-2, the J call TRBJ2-3; D possibly corresponds to TRBD2 (6 bases). The CDR3 covers 16 residues. Germline CDR1 is SGHTA and CDR2 is FQGNSA. V lost 2 bases and J lost 1, with 13 bases in between. For the CDR3, the DNA is TGTGCCAGCAGCTTATTTCCGGGAGTGGGCACAGATACGCAGTATTTT. Translating it yields CASSLFPGVGTDTQYF.